These 18 T cell receptor beta chains were sequenced from one sample in a study of cytomegalovirus exposure and HLA in healthy donors. TCRdb's table, derived via immunoSEQ multiplex PCR, lists solely in-frame clones and lacks some. The table includes about 150,000 clones, about 94% detected once. Sequenced input: PBMCs. Receptors were obtained from a man aged 18-30 years in good health and CMV-seropositive.

Concerning this clone: It is unclear where the CDR3 begins or ends on the DNA, so no DNA is shown, and the CDR3 is as TCRdb lists it. The rearrangement joins TRBV12-1 to TRBJ2-7; the D segment call TRBD2 is taken from the table without a DNA check. TRBV12-1 is tagged as a pseudogene. The CDR3 is 22 residues long, ends included. The CDR3 sequence: CASSFGAGTSGRALLLYYEQYF.

The gene calls are TRBV5-1 and TRBJ2-1, with TRBD1 matching 10 bases. The CDR3 has 17 residues. Germline V CDR1 and CDR2: SGHRS, YFSETQ. V lost 2 bases, J lost 4 bases, and 9 bases stayed unmatched. CDR3 sequence reads: CASSLQPPGQGYNEQFF. The CDR3 DNA is TGCGCCAGCAGCTTACAGCCTCCGGGACAGGGGTACAATGAGCAGTTCTTC.

J is TRBJ2-3 and V is TRBV5-4; D is uncertain. Looked up from germline, CDR1 is SGHNT and CDR2 is YYREEE (reference sequence). Deletions cut 2 bases from V and 6 bases from J, with 4 bases between. The CDR3 runs to 11 residues. CDR3 region: CASSFEDTQYF. CDR3 nucleotides: TGTGCCAGCAGCTTCGAGGATACGCAGTATTTT.

The V gene is TRBV28, the J gene TRBJ2-7; unclear D gene. Germline loops: CDR1 MDHEN, CDR2 SYDVKM. CDR3 length: 12 residues. Trimming removed 5 bases at V and 5 bases at J, with 10 bases between. The DNA of the CDR3 is TGTGCCAGCAGTCGCGTCCGGGACGAGCAGTACTTC. It is translated as CASSRVRDEQYF. The variable domain in full, with the rest retrieved from reference TRBV28 and TRBJ2-7, is DVKVTQSSRYLVKRTGEKVFLECVQDMDHENMFWYRQDPGLGLRLIYFSYDVKMKEKGDIPEGYSVSREKKERFSLILESASTNQTSMYLCASSRVRDEQYFGPGTRLTVT.

The chain is built from TRBV19 and TRBJ2-1; unclear D gene. CDR3 length: 12 amino acids. Trimming took 4 bases from V and 4 from J, leaving 5 bases between them. CDR1 LNHDA and CDR2 SQIVND come from the germline V gene (reference sequence). CDR3 region: CASSTQYNEQFF. The CDR3 region has the DNA TGTGCCAGTAGTACCCAATACAATGAGCAGTTCTTC.

The chain employs TRBV7-9 and TRBJ1-1; D is undetermined. V was pared by 5 bases and J by 5 bases, with 9 bases between. Germline values: CDR1 SEHNR, CDR2 FQNEAQ (reference sequence). The CDR3 spans 12 residues. CDR3 coding DNA: TGTGCCAGCAGCGCCCAGCGGACTGAAGCTTTCTTT. Its protein is CASSAQRTEAFF.

The chain couples TRBV7-9 to TRBJ1-2; 8 positions match TRBD1. V lost 6 bases and J lost 0; bases outside the gene matches: 0. The length of the CDR3 is 13 residues. Germline V gene data show CDR1 as SEHNR and CDR2 as FQNEAQ (reference sequence). CDR3 sequence: CASRDRANYGYTF. For the CDR3, the DNA is TGTGCCAGCAGGGACAGGGCTAACTATGGCTACACCTTC.

The chain joins TRBV5-5 to TRBJ2-7; D possibly corresponds to TRBD2 (6 bases). With 1 base removed from V and 4 bases from J, the gap between germline ends came to 12 bases. Germline V gives CDR1 SGHKS, CDR2 YYEKEE (reference sequence). CDR3 length: 14 residues. The CDR3 spells CASSLWGVTYEQYF. As DNA, the CDR3 is TGTGCCAGCAGCTTGTGGGGGGTTACTTACGAGCAGTACTTC.

The chain combines TRBV7-7 with TRBJ2-3; TRBD2 matches at 10 bases. Per the germline V gene, CDR1 is SSHAT and CDR2 is FNYEAQ (reference sequence). The J segment lost 5 bases and the V segment lost 1 base, leaving 0 bases of the junction unmatched. The CDR3 spans 14 residues. CDR3 protein: CASSLGLAGDTQYF. The CDR3 bases are TGTGCCAGCAGCTTAGGACTAGCGGGAGATACGCAGTATTTT.

The rearrangement joins TRBV7-9 to TRBJ2-2; possibly TRBD2 for D (6 bases). The germline V gene encodes CDR1 SEHNR and CDR2 FQNEAQ (reference sequence). The CDR3 totals 14 residues. V was trimmed by 6 bases and J by 5 bases, leaving 13 bases between them. CDR3 DNA sequence: TGTGCCAGCAGTCCCGGGACTCATACCGGGGAGCTGTTTTTT. Amino acids: CASSPGTHTGELFF.

V gene TRBV7-8 combines with J gene TRBJ2-2; 8 bases fit TRBD2. V gave up 5 bases and J gave up 7 bases; unmatched junction bases: 15. CDR1 is SGHVS and CDR2 is FQNEAQ in the germline V gene. The CDR3 totals 17 residues. The CDR3 bases are TGTGCCAGCAGCCCGGCCGGACGGGAGGGGGAGAGCGGGGAGCTGTTTTTT. Amino acid sequence: CASSPAGREGESGELFF.

This clone was seen once. The V call is TRBV9, the J call TRBJ1-2, with TRBD1 as a possible D gene (5 bases). The length of the CDR3 is 15 residues. V lost 2 bases and J lost 1, with 12 bases in between. From germline, CDR1 is SGDLS and CDR2 YYNGEE. For the CDR3, the DNA is TGTGCCAGCAGCGTGACAGACAATATTAACTATGGCTACACCTTC. It encodes CASSVTDNINYGYTF.

The chain carries TRBV7-9 and TRBJ2-5; weak D call: TRBD2 (6 bases). Germline V lookup: CDR1 SEHNR, CDR2 FQNEAQ (reference sequence). V was cut by 4 bases and J by 4 bases, with 13 bases left in between. This CDR3 contains 14 residues. The CDR3 sequence: CASSSRTGGETQYF. The CDR3 DNA reads as TGTGCCAGCAGCTCTAGAACCGGGGGAGAGACCCAGTACTTC.

This clone was seen more than once but under ten times. The V and J genes are TRBV5-6 and TRBJ1-5, with D perhaps matching TRBD1 (6 bases). Germline V gene sequence: CDR1 SGHDT, CDR2 YYEEEE. The V end lost 6 bases, the J end lost 0 bases, and 16 bases lay between the germline ends. This CDR3 spans 16 amino acids. CDR3 protein: CASTITTGFSNQPQHF. The CDR3 nucleotides are TGTGCCAGCACCATTACTACAGGGTTTAGCAATCAGCCCCAGCATTTT.

The rearrangement joins TRBV28 to TRBJ2-7; TRBD2 matches 10 bases. The CDR3 is made up of 16 amino acids. The junction had 10 bases not matched to a gene; V was cut back by 6 bases and J by 2 bases. Germline loops: CDR1 MDHEN, CDR2 SYDVKM. CDR3 sequence (DNA): TGTGCCAGCAGACTACTTACTAGCGGGACCCCCTACGAGCAGTACTTC. Residues: CASRLLTSGTPYEQYF. The full variable domain, with the rest looked up from reference TRBV28 and TRBJ2-7, is DVKVTQSSRYLVKRTGEKVFLECVQDMDHENMFWYRQDPGLGLRLIYFSYDVKMKEKGDIPEGYSVSREKKERFSLILESASTNQTSMYLCASRLLTSGTPYEQYFGPGTRLTVT.

This chain joins TRBV7-9 and TRBJ1-1; no reliable D call. Germline assignment: CDR1 SEHNR and CDR2 FQNEAQ (reference sequence). Trimming shortened V by 6 bases and J by 4 bases, and 15 bases separated the two germline ends. This CDR3 is 14 amino acids long. CDR3 in amino acids: CASSLTEDGTEAFF. In nucleotides, the CDR3 is TGTGCCAGCAGTCTAACAGAAGACGGCACTGAAGCTTTCTTT. Drawing the rest from reference TRBV7-9 and TRBJ1-1, the complete variable domain is DTGVSQNPRHKITKRGQNVTFRCDPISEHNRLYWYRQTLGQGPEFLTYFQNEAQLEKSRLLSDRFSAERPKGSFSTLEIQRTEQGDSAMYLCASSLTEDGTEAFFGQGTRLTVV.

This clone was seen only once. This chain uses TRBV6-6 with TRBJ2-5; 8 bases map to TRBD1. Losses at the gene ends were 6 bases for V and 0 bases for J; bases not matched to a gene: 3. The germline gives CDR1 MNHNY, CDR2 SVGAGI (reference sequence). The CDR3 runs 14 residues. CDR3 sequence: CASSSDRDQETQYF. The CDR3, as DNA: TGTGCCAGCAGCTCGGACAGGGACCAAGAGACCCAGTACTTC.

The chain uses TRBV5-5 and TRBJ2-7, with a weak D call TRBD2 (5 bases). CDR1 and CDR2 from the germline V gene are SGHKS and YYEKEE (reference sequence). Trimming pared 4 bases from V and 3 bases from J, leaving 14 bases between. This CDR3 spans 14 amino acids. The CDR3 region is CASSLPPGNYEQYF. CDR3 DNA sequence: TGTGCCAGCAGCCTACCCCCGGGGAACTACGAGCAGTACTTC.